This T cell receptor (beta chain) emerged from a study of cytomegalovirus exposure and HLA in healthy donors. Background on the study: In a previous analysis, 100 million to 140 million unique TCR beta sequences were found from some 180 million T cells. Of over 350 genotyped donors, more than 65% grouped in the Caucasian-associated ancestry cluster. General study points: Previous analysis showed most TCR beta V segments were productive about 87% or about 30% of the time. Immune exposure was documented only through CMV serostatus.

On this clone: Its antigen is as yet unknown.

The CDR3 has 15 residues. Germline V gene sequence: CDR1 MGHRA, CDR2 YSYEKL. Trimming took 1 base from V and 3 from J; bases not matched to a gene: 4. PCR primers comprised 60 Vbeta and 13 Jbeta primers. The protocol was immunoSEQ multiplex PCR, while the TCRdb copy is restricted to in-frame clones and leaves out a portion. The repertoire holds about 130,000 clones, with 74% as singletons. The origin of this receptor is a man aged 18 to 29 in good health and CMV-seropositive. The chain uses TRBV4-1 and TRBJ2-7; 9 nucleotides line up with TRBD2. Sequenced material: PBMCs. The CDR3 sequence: CASSQAQREVYEQYF. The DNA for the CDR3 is TGCGCCAGCAGCCAAGCCCAGCGGGAGGTCTACGAGCAGTACTTC.